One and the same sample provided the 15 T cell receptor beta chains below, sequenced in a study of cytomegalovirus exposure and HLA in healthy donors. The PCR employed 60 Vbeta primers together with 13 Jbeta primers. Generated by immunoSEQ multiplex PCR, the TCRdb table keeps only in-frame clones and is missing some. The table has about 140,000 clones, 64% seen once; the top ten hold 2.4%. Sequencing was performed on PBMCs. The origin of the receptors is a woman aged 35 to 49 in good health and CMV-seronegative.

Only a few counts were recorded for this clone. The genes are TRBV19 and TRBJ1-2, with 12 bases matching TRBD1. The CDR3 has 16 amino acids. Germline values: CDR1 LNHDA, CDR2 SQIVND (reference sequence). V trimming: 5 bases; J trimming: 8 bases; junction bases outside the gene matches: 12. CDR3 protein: CASSPGGTGGVSGYTF. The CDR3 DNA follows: TGTGCCAGTAGTCCTGGGGGGACAGGGGGCGTATCCGGCTACACCTTC.

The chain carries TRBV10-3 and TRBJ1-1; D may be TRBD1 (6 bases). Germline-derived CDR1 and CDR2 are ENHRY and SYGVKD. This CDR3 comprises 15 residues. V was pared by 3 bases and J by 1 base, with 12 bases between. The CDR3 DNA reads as TGTGCCATCAGTGACAGGGGCAAGGGGAACACTGAAGCTTTCTTT. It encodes CAISDRGKGNTEAFF.

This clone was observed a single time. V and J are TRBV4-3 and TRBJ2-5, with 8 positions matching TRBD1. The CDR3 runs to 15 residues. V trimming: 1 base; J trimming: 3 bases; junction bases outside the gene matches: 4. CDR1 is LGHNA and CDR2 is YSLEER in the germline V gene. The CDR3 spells CASSQGTGSKETQYF. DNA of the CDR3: TGCGCCAGCAGCCAAGGGACAGGGTCGAAAGAGACCCAGTACTTC.

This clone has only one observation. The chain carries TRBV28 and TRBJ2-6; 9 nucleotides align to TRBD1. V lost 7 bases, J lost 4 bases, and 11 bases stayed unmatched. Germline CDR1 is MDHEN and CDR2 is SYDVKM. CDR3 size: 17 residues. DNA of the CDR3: TGTGCCAGCATAGGGACAGGGTGGCATCGGGGGGCCAACGTCCTGACTTTC. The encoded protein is CASIGTGWHRGANVLTF.

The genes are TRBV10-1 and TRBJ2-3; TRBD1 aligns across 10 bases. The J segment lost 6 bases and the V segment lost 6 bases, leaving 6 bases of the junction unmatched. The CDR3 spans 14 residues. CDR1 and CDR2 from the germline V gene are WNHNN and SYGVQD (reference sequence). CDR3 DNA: TGCGCCAGCAGCCGGGACAGGGGTGAGGATACGCAGTATTTT. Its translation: CASSRDRGEDTQYF.

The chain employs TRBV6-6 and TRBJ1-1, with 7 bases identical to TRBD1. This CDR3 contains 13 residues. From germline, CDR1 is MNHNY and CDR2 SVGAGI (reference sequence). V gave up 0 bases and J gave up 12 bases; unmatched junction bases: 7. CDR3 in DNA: TGTGCCAGCAGTTACTCGGGGGGACAGAAACCTTTCTTT. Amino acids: CASSYSGGQKPFF.

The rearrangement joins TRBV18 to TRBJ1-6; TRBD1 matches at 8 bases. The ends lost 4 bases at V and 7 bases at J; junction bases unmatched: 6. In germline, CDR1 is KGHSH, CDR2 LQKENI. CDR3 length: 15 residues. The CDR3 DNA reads TGTGCCAGCTCACAAATGGGACAGGCGAATTCACCCCTCCACTTT. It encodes CASSQMGQANSPLHF.

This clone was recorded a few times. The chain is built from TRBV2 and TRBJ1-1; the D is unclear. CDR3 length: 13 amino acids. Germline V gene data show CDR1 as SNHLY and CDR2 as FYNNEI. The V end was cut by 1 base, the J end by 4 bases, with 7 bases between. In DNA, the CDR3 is TGTGCCAGCAGTGAAGGAGTCGGCACTGAAGCTTTCTTT. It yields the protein CASSEGVGTEAFF.

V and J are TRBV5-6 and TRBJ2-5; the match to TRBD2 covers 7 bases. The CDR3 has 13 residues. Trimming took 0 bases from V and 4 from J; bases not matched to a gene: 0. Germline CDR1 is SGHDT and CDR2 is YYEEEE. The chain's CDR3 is CASSLAGGETQYF. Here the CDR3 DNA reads TGTGCCAGCAGCTTGGCGGGGGGAGAGACCCAGTACTTC. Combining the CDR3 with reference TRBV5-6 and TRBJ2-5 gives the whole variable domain DAGVTQSPTHLIKTRGQQVTLRCSPKSGHDTVSWYQQALGQGPQFIFQYYEEEERQRGNFPDRFSGHQFPNYSSELNVNALLLGDSALYLCASSLAGGETQYFGPGTRLLVL.

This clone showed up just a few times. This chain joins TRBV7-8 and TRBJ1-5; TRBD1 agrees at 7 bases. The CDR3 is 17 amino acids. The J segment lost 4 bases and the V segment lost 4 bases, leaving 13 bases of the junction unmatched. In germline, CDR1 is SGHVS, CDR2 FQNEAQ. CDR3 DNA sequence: TGTGCCAGCAGCTATACCCCCTTGGACAGGTTGAATCAGCCCCAGCATTTT. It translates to CASSYTPLDRLNQPQHF.

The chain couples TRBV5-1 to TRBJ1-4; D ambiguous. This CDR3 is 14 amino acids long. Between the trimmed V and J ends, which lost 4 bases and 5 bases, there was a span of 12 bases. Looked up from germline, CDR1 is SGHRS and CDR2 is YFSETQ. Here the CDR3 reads CASSLDDWNEKLFF. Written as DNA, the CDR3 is TGCGCCAGCAGCCTAGACGACTGGAATGAAAAACTGTTTTTT. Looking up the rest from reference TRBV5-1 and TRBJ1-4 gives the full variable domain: KAGVTQTPRYLIKTRGQQVTLSCSPISGHRSVSWYQQTPGQGLQFLFEYFSETQRNKGNFPGRFSGRQFSNSRSEMNVSTLELGDSALYLCASSLDDWNEKLFFGSGTQLSVL.

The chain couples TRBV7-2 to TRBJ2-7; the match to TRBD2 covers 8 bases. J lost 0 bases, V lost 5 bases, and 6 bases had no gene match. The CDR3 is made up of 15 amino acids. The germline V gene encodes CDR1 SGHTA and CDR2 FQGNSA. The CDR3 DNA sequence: TGTGCCAGCAGCACTAGCGGTTCAGACTCCTACGAGCAGTACTTC. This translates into CASSTSGSDSYEQYF.

This CDR3 reads CASSAGTGLNTEAFF. Here the CDR3 DNA reads TGTGCCAGCTCTGCCGGGACAGGGTTGAACACTGAAGCTTTCTTT. This chain links TRBV18 with TRBJ1-1, with 9 nucleotides matching TRBD1. The CDR3 sequence is 15 residues long. Germline trimming cut 6 bases from V and 0 bases from J; bases unmatched to any gene: 5. From germline, CDR1 is KGHSH and CDR2 LQKENI. Together with reference TRBV18 and TRBJ1-1, the CDR3 gives the full variable domain: NAGVMQNPRHLVRRRGQEARLRCSPMKGHSHVYWYRQLPEEGLKFMVYLQKENIIDESGMPKERFSAEFPKEGPSILRIQQVVRGDSAAYFCASSAGTGLNTEAFFGQGTRLTVV.

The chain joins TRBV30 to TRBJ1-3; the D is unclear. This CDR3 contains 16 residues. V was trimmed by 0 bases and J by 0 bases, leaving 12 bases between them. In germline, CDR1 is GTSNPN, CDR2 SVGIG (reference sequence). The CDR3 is CAWSVQWADSGNTIYF. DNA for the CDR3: TGTGCCTGGAGTGTACAGTGGGCAGACTCTGGAAACACCATATATTTT. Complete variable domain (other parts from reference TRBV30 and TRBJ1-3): SQTIHQWPATLVQPVGSPLSLECTVEGTSNPNLYWYRQAAGRGLQLLFYSVGIGQISSEVPQNLSASRPQDRQFILSSKKLLLSDSGFYLCAWSVQWADSGNTIYFGEGSWLTVV.

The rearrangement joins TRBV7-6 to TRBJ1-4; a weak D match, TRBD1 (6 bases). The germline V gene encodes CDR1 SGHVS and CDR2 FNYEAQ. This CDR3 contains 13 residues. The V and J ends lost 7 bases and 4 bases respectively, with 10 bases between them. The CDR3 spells CASTTDSNEKLFF. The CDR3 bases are TGTGCCAGCACGACGGACAGTAATGAAAAACTGTTTTTT.